Listed here are 32 T cell receptor beta chains from one sample, sequenced in a study of T-cell memory formation after mild COVID-19. TCRdb processed the 5' RACE reads anew with MiXCR; each CDR3 protein has one entry. The sample records about 560,000 distinct CDR3 sequences, roughly 22% being singletons. What was sequenced was PBMCs or a T cell subset sorted from them (not recorded which). The receptors here all came from an adult woman who had mild COVID-19 (a few samples of this study predate the infection). Cell type and time point are not known.

There are many counts of this clonotype. This rearrangement joins TRBV7-8 to TRBJ2-3; TRBD1 matches at 7 bases. The V gene end was trimmed by 3 bases and the J gene end by 1 base; junction bases not matched to a gene: 7. The CDR3 runs to 16 residues. CDR1 SGHVS and CDR2 FQNEAQ come from the germline V gene. The CDR3 loop is CASSFNRGWGTDTQYF. The CDR3 nucleotides read TGTGCCAGCAGCTTCAACAGGGGCTGGGGCACAGATACGCAGTATTTT.

This clonotype showed up just a few times. CDR3: CASSQAGATRGRGYTF. In nucleotides, the CDR3 is TGTGCCAGCAGCCAAGCGGGCGCAACACGGGGTCGTGGCTACACCTTC. The genes are TRBV14 and TRBJ1-2; D is unresolved. Germline V gene lookup returns CDR1 SGHDN and CDR2 FVKESK. This CDR3 spans 16 amino acids. Trimming stripped 1 base from V and 7 bases from J, with 19 bases between.

V gene TRBV20-1 combines with J gene TRBJ2-5; 8 bases align to TRBD1. The CDR3 has 14 residues. Germline CDR1 DFQATT, CDR2 SNEGSKA (reference sequence). V dropped 5 bases and J dropped 2; count of bases not matched to a gene: 7. The DNA of the CDR3 is TGCAGTGCTGGATCGGGACAGGTGCAAGAGACCCAGTACTTC. Residues: CSAGSGQVQETQYF.

The chain couples TRBV9 to TRBJ2-7; D may be TRBD2 (6 bases). The germline V gene has CDR1 SGDLS and CDR2 YYNGEE. The V gene lost 0 bases and the J gene lost 5 bases, with 15 bases spanning the gap. The CDR3 contains 15 residues. The CDR3 loop reads CASSVGQAGPHEQYF. Written as DNA, the CDR3 is TGTGCCAGCAGCGTAGGTCAAGCGGGCCCCCACGAGCAGTACTTC.

This chain links TRBV3-1 with TRBJ2-7, with TRBD1 matching over 7 bases. Germline V lookup: CDR1 LGHDT, CDR2 YNNKEL (reference sequence). There are 14 residues in the CDR3. V gave up 4 bases and J gave up 7 bases; unmatched junction bases: 10. CDR3 DNA sequence: TGTGCCAGCAGCCGAAACAGGGGTCCGGAGGAGCAGTACTTC. Translating it yields CASSRNRGPEEQYF.

The genes are TRBV2 and TRBJ2-3; 7 positions agree with TRBD1. This CDR3 contains 15 residues. V shed 7 bases, J shed 0 bases, and the junction held 7 bases outside the gene matches. Germline CDR1 is SNHLY and CDR2 is FYNNEI. CDR3 in amino acids: CASTRQGLSTDTQYF. The CDR3 DNA sequence: TGTGCCAGCACCCGACAGGGTCTGAGCACAGATACGCAGTATTTT. Supplemented by reference TRBV2 and TRBJ2-3, the full variable domain reads EPEVTQTPSHQVTQMGQEVILRCVPISNHLYFYWYRQILGQKVEFLVSFYNNEISEKSEIFDDQFSVERPDGSNFTLKIRSTKLEDSAMYFCASTRQGLSTDTQYFGPGTRLTVL.

In its sample, this clonotype was seen a few times. The genes are TRBV5-1 and TRBJ2-2; 10 bases agree with TRBD1. Germline lookup yields CDR1 SGHRS and CDR2 YFSETQ. The CDR3 length is 14 residues. V lost 5 bases and J lost 6; bases outside the gene matches: 4. CDR3: CASRRQGAAGELFF. As DNA, the CDR3 is TGCGCCAGCAGGAGACAGGGGGCCGCCGGGGAGCTGTTTTTT.

The V call is TRBV11-1, the J call TRBJ2-7; unclear D gene. CDR1 is SGHAT, CDR2 FQDESV, per germline (reference sequence). V gave up 3 bases and J gave up 6 bases, with 9 bases separating them. The CDR3 is 12 amino acids. The DNA for the CDR3 is TGTGCCAGCAGCTTTAGCCTAAGCGAGCAGTACTTC. This gives the protein CASSFSLSEQYF. The entire variable domain, with the rest obtained from reference TRBV11-1 and TRBJ2-7, is as follows: EAEVAQSPRYKITEKSQAVAFWCDPISGHATLYWYRQILGQGPELLVQFQDESVVDDSQLPKDRFSAERLKGVDSTLKIQPAELGDSAMYLCASSFSLSEQYFGPGTRLTVT.

The genes are TRBV6-5 and TRBJ1-2; D gene ambiguous. Per germline, CDR1 MNHEY and CDR2 SVGAGI. This CDR3 region has 13 residues. V was pared by 2 bases and J by 8 bases, with 12 bases between. As DNA, the CDR3 is TGTGCCAGCAGTTACGCGCCCCCAGTGGGCTACACCTTC. Translated: CASSYAPPVGYTF.

V gene TRBV12-3 or TRBV12-4 combines with J gene TRBJ2-4; D may match TRBD1 or TRBD2 (5 bases each). The CDR3 runs 18 residues. V lost 6 bases and J lost 0, with 21 bases in between. The CDR3 region has the DNA TGTGCCAGCAGACACACCGGGACGGCAACCTTAGCCAAAAACATTCAGTACTTC. This gives the protein CASRHTGTATLAKNIQYF.

This clonotype was observed a handful of times. The CDR3 loop reads CASSFGGTSGGLRDTQYF. For the CDR3, the DNA is TGCGCCAGCAGCTTCGGGGGGACTAGCGGGGGCCTCAGGGATACGCAGTATTTT. The V gene is TRBV5-1, the J gene TRBJ2-3, with 14 bases that match TRBD2. In germline, CDR1 is SGHRS, CDR2 YFSETQ. Trimming cost V 2 bases and J 6 bases; bases outside gene matches: 11. The CDR3 is 18 residues long.

This clonotype has only a few counts. The V and J genes are TRBV5-1 and TRBJ1-2, with TRBD1 matching over 9 bases. Looked up from germline, CDR1 is SGHRS and CDR2 is YFSETQ. Germline trimming cut 4 bases from V and 3 bases from J; bases unmatched to any gene: 7. The length of the CDR3 is 15 residues. This CDR3 reads CASSPDRGGYYGYTF. Written as DNA, the CDR3 is TGCGCCAGCAGCCCGGACAGGGGAGGTTACTATGGCTACACCTTC.

This clonotype was observed a few times. The chain is built from TRBV20-1 and TRBJ2-3; TRBD2 matches at 7 bases. CDR1 is DFQATT, CDR2 SNEGSKA, per germline (reference sequence). This CDR3 has 15 amino acids. The ends lost 3 bases at V and 2 bases at J; junction bases unmatched: 8. CDR3 residues: CSASPRAGYTDTQYF. The CDR3 nucleotides read TGCAGTGCTAGCCCCCGAGCGGGATACACAGATACGCAGTATTTT.

The chain uses TRBV29-1 and TRBJ2-7; unclear D gene. The CDR3 totals 12 residues. Germline CDR1 is SQVTM and CDR2 is ANQGSEA. V dropped 5 bases and J dropped 5 bases, with 13 bases sitting between them. The chain's CDR3 is CSVTMNFNEQYF. In DNA form, the CDR3 reads TGCAGCGTTACGATGAACTTCAACGAGCAGTACTTC.

The chain links TRBV18 to TRBJ1-1; TRBD1 is a possible D gene (6 bases). Germline V lookup: CDR1 KGHSH, CDR2 LQKENI. V gave up 4 bases and J gave up 1 base, with 13 bases separating them. This CDR3 has 15 amino acids. CDR3 DNA sequence: TGTGCCAGCTCACTCCTGGACAGCGGGAACACTGAAGCTTTCTTT. Translated, it gives CASSLLDSGNTEAFF.

This clonotype has only a few counts. V usage is TRBV29-1 and J usage is TRBJ1-5, with 7 bases fitting TRBD1. J gave up 3 bases and V 4 bases, and 3 bases lay outside the gene matches. The germline gives CDR1 SQVTM, CDR2 ANQGSEA. The CDR3 is made up of 13 amino acids. The CDR3 nucleotides read TGCAGCGTTGGGACAGGACACAATCAGCCCCAGCATTTT. Encoded protein: CSVGTGHNQPQHF.

A few counts support this clonotype. This rearrangement joins TRBV27 to TRBJ2-7; D gene uncertain. The germline V gene encodes CDR1 MNHEY and CDR2 SMNVEV (reference sequence). Trimming left V 8 bases short and J 2 bases short, with 7 bases between. The CDR3 covers 11 residues. CDR3 in DNA: TGTGCCAGCGGTCCCCCCTACGAGCAGTACTTC. This gives the protein CASGPPYEQYF.

This clonotype occurred a few times. The J gene is TRBJ2-4, the V gene TRBV5-5; D unresolved. Germline V CDR1 and CDR2: SGHKS, YYEKEE (reference sequence). Trimming took 1 base from V and 4 from J, leaving 12 bases between them. The CDR3 totals 15 residues. The CDR3: CASSLRVLEKNIQYF. CDR3 DNA sequence: TGTGCCAGCAGCTTGAGGGTGTTGGAGAAAAACATTCAGTACTTC.

Only a few counts were recorded for this clonotype. The V and J genes are TRBV5-1 and TRBJ2-5; TRBD1 matches 8 bases. The CDR3 sequence is 15 residues long. The V gene's germline CDR1 is SGHRS and CDR2 YFSETQ. V was pared by 0 bases and J by 5 bases, with 6 bases of the junction left unmatched. The CDR3 sequence is CASSLVPGGGETQYF. CDR3 nucleotide sequence: TGCGCCAGCAGCTTGGTGCCAGGGGGCGGCGAGACCCAGTACTTC.

The rearrangement joins TRBV24-1 to TRBJ2-1; TRBD2 is a possible D gene (5 bases). This CDR3 has 16 residues. The V end was cut by 4 bases, the J end by 6 bases, with 18 bases between. Germline CDR1 reads KGHDR; CDR2 reads SFDVKD. The CDR3 reads CATSDHLASSLNEQFF. The CDR3 DNA reads TGTGCCACCAGTGACCATCTGGCTAGCTCCCTCAATGAGCAGTTCTTC.

The genes are TRBV12-3 or TRBV12-4 and TRBJ1-2; D not certain. This CDR3 spans 11 amino acids. V was trimmed by 4 bases and J by 7 bases, leaving 7 bases between them. The CDR3 DNA sequence: TGTGCCAGCAGTTGGAATCGTGGCTACACCTTC. This translates into CASSWNRGYTF.

V is TRBV29-1 and J is TRBJ2-3, with D perhaps TRBD1 (5 bases). CDR3 length equals 12 residues. V lost 2 bases and J lost 4, with 7 bases in between. Per germline, CDR1 SQVTM and CDR2 ANQGSEA. In nucleotides, the CDR3 is TGCAGCGTTGAACAGGGCCCAGATACGCAGTATTTT. Translation gives CSVEQGPDTQYF.

The rearrangement uses TRBV27 and TRBJ1-5; 9 bases align to TRBD1. The trim removed 5 bases at V and 9 bases at J, leaving 11 bases unmatched. The CDR3 consists of 15 residues. CDR1 and CDR2 from the germline V gene are MNHEY and SMNVEV (reference sequence). CDR3 bases: TGTGCCAGCAGTCCGGGGACAGGGACCGAATGGCCCCAGCATTTT. Translated, it gives CASSPGTGTEWPQHF.

The V and J genes are TRBV15 and TRBJ2-7; a possible D gene is TRBD2 (6 bases). The germline gives CDR1 LNHNV, CDR2 YYDKDF (reference sequence). The CDR3 is made up of 18 amino acids. Trimming took off 1 base at V and 0 bases at J, with 19 bases between the two ends. CDR3 loop: CATSRVPPGMGGSYEQYF. The CDR3, as DNA: TGTGCCACCAGCAGAGTTCCACCGGGGATGGGAGGCTCCTACGAGCAGTACTTC. Together with reference TRBV15 and TRBJ2-7, the CDR3 gives the full variable domain: DAMVIQNPRYQVTQFGKPVTLSCSQTLNHNVMYWYQQKSSQAPKLLFHYYDKDFNNEADTPDNFQSRRPNTSFCFLDIRSPGLGDTAMYLCATSRVPPGMGGSYEQYFGPGTRLTVT.

This sequence joins TRBV7-9 and TRBJ1-1, with D unclear. The CDR3 spans 14 residues. V shed 6 bases and J shed 4 bases, with 15 bases lying between them. CDR1 and CDR2 (germline): SEHNR, FQNEAQ (reference sequence). The CDR3 loop reads CASRTKGSGTEAFF. In DNA, the CDR3 is TGTGCCAGCAGGACGAAGGGAAGTGGCACTGAAGCTTTCTTT.

This clonotype has just a few counts. The genes are TRBV7-9 and TRBJ1-4, with a weak D call TRBD1 (6 bases). From germline, CDR1 is SEHNR and CDR2 FQNEAQ (reference sequence). There are 14 residues in the CDR3. Trimming removed 5 bases from V and 5 bases from J, with 12 bases in between. CDR3 nucleotide sequence: TGTGCCAGCAGCGACCGGGACATAAATGAAAAACTGTTTTTT. It encodes CASSDRDINEKLFF.

The V and J genes are TRBV20-1 and TRBJ2-7, with 14 bases that match TRBD2. Per the germline V gene, CDR1 is DFQATT and CDR2 is SNEGSKA (reference sequence). The length of the CDR3 is 18 residues. Germline trimming cut 2 bases from V and 5 bases from J; bases unmatched to any gene: 14. The CDR3 spells CSARLPGLAGDLWDEQYF. DNA of the CDR3: TGCAGTGCTAGACTCCCGGGACTAGCGGGGGACCTCTGGGACGAGCAGTACTTC.

Only a few counts were recorded for this clonotype. The V gene is TRBV9, the J gene TRBJ2-2; 13 nucleotides agree with TRBD2. CDR3 length: 16 amino acids. V shed 3 bases and J 7 bases; nucleotides not matched to a gene: 6. Germline V lookup: CDR1 SGDLS, CDR2 YYNGEE. The CDR3 DNA reads as TGTGCCAGCAGCGCCGGACTAGCGGGAGTGGACGGGGAGCTGTTTTTT. It codes for CASSAGLAGVDGELFF.

The rearrangement uses TRBV6-5 and TRBJ2-1; 14 positions agree with TRBD2. Trimming took 0 bases from V and 13 from J; bases not matched to a gene: 8. CDR1 and CDR2 (germline): MNHEY, SVGAGI. The CDR3 has 16 amino acids. This CDR3 reads CASSYSFGTSGGKQFF. The CDR3 DNA is TGTGCCAGCAGTTACTCTTTCGGGACTAGCGGGGGAAAACAGTTCTTC.

The chain combines TRBV29-1 with TRBJ1-2, with TRBD1 as a possible D gene (5 bases). Germline V gene data show CDR1 as SQVTM and CDR2 as ANQGSEA. V lost 7 bases and J 1 base, leaving 13 bases between the germline ends. This CDR3 is 13 amino acids long. The CDR3 DNA is TGCAGCGGCGGGGGGGGAAGTAACTATGGCTACACCTTC. Amino acids: CSGGGGSNYGYTF.

In its sample, this clonotype was seen once. The rearrangement links TRBV18 to TRBJ2-2; D not resolved. With 0 bases removed from V and 6 bases from J, the gap between germline ends came to 11 bases. Germline V CDR1 and CDR2: KGHSH, LQKENI. The CDR3 consists of 15 residues. The CDR3 region has the DNA TGTGCCAGCTCACCACCGGTATCCGCGCCCGGGGAGCTGTTTTTT. Residues: CASSPPVSAPGELFF.

This clonotype occurred a few times. The rearrangement uses TRBV20-1 and TRBJ2-7; no firm D call. Deletions cut 6 bases from V and 4 bases from J, with 10 bases between. Germline V gene sequence: CDR1 DFQATT, CDR2 SNEGSKA (reference sequence). This CDR3 is built from 11 residues. The CDR3 DNA sequence: TGCAGTGCGCGTCGAGGTTACGAGCAGTACTTC. As protein: CSARRGYEQYF.